The rows below give T cell receptor beta chains drawn from one sample of a study of T cell responses to AZD1222 COVID-19 vaccine. Sequenced by immunoSEQ multiplex PCR; TCRdb stores in-frame clones only, minus some. This sample has 90,000 to 95,000 clones, with about 90% found just once. This sample comprised peripheral blood, obtained on day 0 of AZD1222 vaccination. These receptors were collected from an adult in good health. CDR3s include the opening cysteine and the closing phenylalanine or tryptophan. A D gene is named only where the DNA matches it firmly. A row's size may be missing; if present it is once, few, many or a size class.

J,size,V,D,DNA,CDR3
TRBJ1-6,-,TRBV7-2,-,TGTGCCAGCAACATACGGCCACAGGGTGATAATTCACCCCTCCACTTT,CASNIRPQGDNSPLHF
TRBJ1-1,-,TRBV19,-,TGTGCCAGTAGTATGCGGGTCACTGAAGCTTTCTTT,CASSMRVTEAFF
TRBJ1-1,-,TRBV30,-,TGTGCCTGGATCCCCAGGGGATTAAGGACTGAAGCTTTCTTT,CAWIPRGLRTEAFF
TRBJ1-1,-,TRBV18,-,TGTGCCAGCTCGCAGTTGGTGAACACTGAAGCTTTCTTT,CASSQLVNTEAFF
TRBJ2-7,-,TRBV6-2/TRBV6-3,TRBD2,TGTGCCAGCAGTTACTCCCACAGCGGGGGTTCCTACGAGCAGTACTTC,CASSYSHSGGSYEQYF
TRBJ1-1,-,TRBV10-3,TRBD1,TGTGCCATCAGCCCTAGAGGGACAGCCATGAACACTGAAGCTTTCTTT,CAISPRGTAMNTEAFF
TRBJ2-7,-,TRBV6-2/TRBV6-3,-,TGTGCCAGCAGTCCCTGGCGCGAGCAGTACTTC,CASSPWREQYF
TRBJ1-2,-,TRBV6-5,-,TGTGCCAGCAGTTACTCGAGAGACACGAACTATGGCTACACCTTC,CASSYSRDTNYGYTF
TRBJ1-6,-,TRBV5-1,-,TGCGCCAGCAGCTTGGAATTGGCAGCTTATTCACCCCTCCACTTT,CASSLELAAYSPLHF
TRBJ2-7,-,TRBV6-5,TRBD2,TGTGCCAGCGTCTTTAGCGGGGGGGCTGGCGACGAGCAGTACTTC,CASVFSGGAGDEQYF
TRBJ2-2,-,TRBV27,TRBD2,TGTGCCAGCAGTTTAAGGGAGGGCTCCACCGGGGAGCTGTTTTTT,CASSLREGSTGELFF
TRBJ1-2,few,TRBV29-1,-,TGCAGCGTTGTCCGGGATAACTATGGCTACACCTTC,CSVVRDNYGYTF
TRBJ2-7,few,TRBV27,TRBD1,TGTGCCAGCAGCTGGGACAGCCTATCCTACGAGCAGTACTTC,CASSWDSLSYEQYF
TRBJ2-7,-,TRBV18,-,TGTGCCAGCTCACACCAGACTCACTCCTACGAGCAGTACTTC,CASSHQTHSYEQYF
TRBJ1-1,-,TRBV4-2,TRBD1,TGTGCCAGCAGCCAAGGACAGGGTAACACTGAAGCTTTCTTT,CASSQGQGNTEAFF
TRBJ2-7,few,TRBV14,TRBD2,TGTGCCAGCAGCGCAGGACTAGCGGGGGCCTACGAGCAGTACTTC,CASSAGLAGAYEQYF
TRBJ1-2,once,TRBV28,TRBD1,TGTGCCAGCAGTATCACAGGGGGCCGAGCTAACTATGGCTACACCTTC,CASSITGGRANYGYTF
TRBJ1-2,-,TRBV7-6,TRBD1,TGTGCCAGCAGCTTAGCGGGACAGGGGTCCTATGGCTACACCTTC,CASSLAGQGSYGYTF
TRBJ2-1,-,TRBV27,TRBD2,TGTGCCAGCAAACTAAGCGGGAACGCCTACAATGAGCAGTTCTTC,CASKLSGNAYNEQFF
TRBJ1-1,-,TRBV6-5,TRBD1,TGTGCCAGCAGGATGACAGGGGGCACTGAAGCTTTCTTT,CASRMTGGTEAFF